Following are 24 T cell receptor beta chains from one sample sequenced in a study of blood T cell repertoires in COVID-19. Repertoires were generated with immunoSEQ multiplex PCR, while TCRdb's copy carries only in-frame clones and drops some. This table holds about 110,000 clones, roughly 82% found once. Sequencing used peripheral blood. These receptors all come from a woman aged 35 to 49 with acute or convalescent COVID-19.

This clone was detected once. V and J are TRBV6-5 and TRBJ2-1; 12 bases line up with TRBD1. Looked up from germline, CDR1 is MNHEY and CDR2 is SVGAGI. The CDR3 totals 14 residues. The V segment lost 6 bases and the J segment 6 bases; nucleotides outside the gene matches: 3. The chain's CDR3 is CASRRDRGRNEQFF. The CDR3 DNA sequence: TGTGCCAGCAGACGGGACAGGGGGCGCAATGAGCAGTTCTTC.

This clone has just one count. V and J are TRBV2 and TRBJ1-5; 7 bases are shared with TRBD1. Per germline, CDR1 SNHLY and CDR2 FYNNEI. The CDR3 covers 15 residues. The J segment lost 5 bases and the V segment lost 4 bases, leaving 8 bases of the junction unmatched. Written as DNA, the CDR3 is TGTGCCAGCAGTGCTTCGACAGGGATAGATCAGCCCCAGCATTTT. This gives the protein CASSASTGIDQPQHF.

This chain joins TRBV6-5 and TRBJ1-6; D perhaps matches TRBD1 (5 bases). Trimming pared 8 bases from V and 10 bases from J, leaving 18 bases between. There are 14 residues in the CDR3. CDR1 MNHEY and CDR2 SVGAGI come from the germline V gene. The CDR3 loop is CASRREGPLSPLHF. The CDR3 DNA reads TGTGCCAGCCGAAGGGAGGGGCCGCTGTCACCCCTCCACTTT.

The chain uses TRBV7-8 and TRBJ2-7; a weak D match, TRBD1 (6 bases). The CDR3 totals 15 residues. Trimming removed 5 bases from V and 3 bases from J, with 17 bases in between. Per germline, CDR1 SGHVS and CDR2 FQNEAQ. CDR3 amino acids: CASSSGQLALYEQYF. In DNA, the CDR3 is TGTGCCAGCAGCAGCGGACAGCTTGCCCTCTACGAGCAGTACTTC.

This rearrangement joins TRBV6-5 to TRBJ1-1, with D possibly TRBD1 on 5 matching bases. CDR1 is MNHEY and CDR2 is SVGAGI in the germline V gene. Trimming pared 6 bases from V and 0 bases from J, leaving 8 bases between. The CDR3 is made up of 13 amino acids. The CDR3: CASRRTLNTEAFF. The CDR3 DNA is TGTGCCAGCAGAAGGACACTGAACACTGAAGCTTTCTTT.

This clone was seen just once. The chain is built from TRBV4-2 and TRBJ1-4; TRBD1 might be the D (6 bases). Trimming pared 1 base from V and 10 bases from J, leaving 16 bases between. In germline, CDR1 is LGHNA, CDR2 YNFKEQ. The CDR3 length is 15 residues. The CDR3 loop reads CASSQAIQGEGKLFF. DNA of the CDR3: TGTGCCAGCAGCCAAGCCATACAGGGCGAGGGAAAACTGTTTTTT.

This clone was observed a few times. The chain carries TRBV7-6 and TRBJ2-7; 9 bases are shared with TRBD1. The V segment lost 4 bases and the J segment 2 bases; nucleotides outside the gene matches: 9. In germline, CDR1 is SGHVS, CDR2 FNYEAQ. This CDR3 is built from 16 residues. CDR3 sequence reads: CASSSHRGPQTYEQYF. The CDR3 coding sequence is TGTGCCAGCAGCTCCCACAGGGGGCCTCAGACCTACGAGCAGTACTTC.

This clone was seen more than once but under ten times. Within the sample, other DNA sequences also encode this same CDR3. V is TRBV30 and J is TRBJ2-7; unclear D gene. Germline-derived CDR1 and CDR2 are GTSNPN and SVGIG (reference sequence). This CDR3 contains 13 residues. The V end lost 0 bases, the J end lost 2 bases, and 8 bases lay between the germline ends. CDR3 DNA: TGTGCCTGGAGTGTACGAGATACCTACGAGCAGTACTTC. This sequence encodes CAWSVRDTYEQYF.

This clone was counted only a few times. The V gene is TRBV27, the J gene TRBJ1-6; possible D gene TRBD1, 5 bases. V dropped 7 bases and J dropped 3 bases, with 16 bases sitting between them. The CDR3 has 16 residues. Germline V CDR1 and CDR2: MNHEY, SMNVEV (reference sequence). CDR3 nucleotide sequence: TGTGCCAGCAACGCCCGGGGGGAAATCTATAATTCACCCCTCCACTTT. It codes for CASNARGEIYNSPLHF.

The V gene is TRBV2, the J gene TRBJ2-3, with 8 bases aligning to TRBD2. V gave up 2 bases and J gave up 1 base; unmatched junction bases: 5. Germline loops: CDR1 SNHLY, CDR2 FYNNEI. This CDR3 comprises 16 residues. The CDR3 DNA follows: TGTGCCAGCAGTGAACGCGCGGGGGGACGCACAGATACGCAGTATTTT. This codes for CASSERAGGRTDTQYF.

The rearrangement joins TRBV3-1 (or the pseudogene TRBV3-2) to TRBJ1-3, with 9 positions matching TRBD1. This CDR3 comprises 17 residues. With 7 bases clipped from V and 4 bases from J, the junction kept 14 bases outside the gene matches. Germline CDR1 LGHDT, CDR2 YNNKEL (reference sequence). CDR3 in amino acids: CASTARNRGQSGNTIYF. CDR3 nucleotides: TGTGCCAGCACCGCGAGGAACAGGGGGCAATCCGGAAACACCATATATTTT.

This chain uses TRBV2 with TRBJ2-3, with TRBD2 as a possible D gene (6 bases). The CDR3 length is 14 residues. V gave up 3 bases and J gave up 6 bases, with 13 bases separating them. Germline V gene lookup returns CDR1 SNHLY and CDR2 FYNNEI. The CDR3 reads CASSEWGDVDTQYF. As DNA, the CDR3 is TGTGCCAGCAGTGAGTGGGGGGATGTCGATACGCAGTATTTT. The whole variable domain, filled in from reference TRBV2 and TRBJ2-3, reads EPEVTQTPSHQVTQMGQEVILRCVPISNHLYFYWYRQILGQKVEFLVSFYNNEISEKSEIFDDQFSVERPDGSNFTLKIRSTKLEDSAMYFCASSEWGDVDTQYFGPGTRLTVL.

V is TRBV6-5 and J is TRBJ2-2; 7 positions match TRBD2. With V trimmed by 2 bases and J by 4 bases, 4 bases remained unmatched. Germline V gene sequence: CDR1 MNHEY, CDR2 SVGAGI. The CDR3 length is 15 residues. CDR3 DNA sequence: TGTGCCAGCAGTTACGGGGAGGGGCGCACCGGGGAGCTGTTTTTT. The encoded protein is CASSYGEGRTGELFF.

J is TRBJ2-1 and V is TRBV5-1; 8 bases align to TRBD1. This CDR3 contains 15 residues. J gave up 3 bases and V 5 bases, and 7 bases lay outside the gene matches. The germline CDR1 and CDR2 sequences are SGHRS and YFSETQ. The CDR3 here is CASSQDRVDYNEQFF. The CDR3 bases are TGCGCCAGCAGTCAGGACAGGGTGGACTACAATGAGCAGTTCTTC.

V usage is TRBV11-2 and J usage is TRBJ2-7; 9 bases align to TRBD1. V shed 5 bases and J 2 bases; nucleotides not matched to a gene: 7. Per the germline V gene, CDR1 is SGHAT and CDR2 is FQNNGV. This CDR3 has 15 amino acids. The CDR3 nucleotides read TGTGCCAGCAGCAAGGGGACAGGGCGACCCTACGAGCAGTACTTC. As protein: CASSKGTGRPYEQYF.

V is TRBV5-4 and J is TRBJ1-2; unclear D gene. The length of the CDR3 is 13 residues. The germline V gene has CDR1 SGHNT and CDR2 YYREEE (reference sequence). V gave up 0 bases and J gave up 4 bases, with 7 bases separating them. CDR3 nucleotides: TGTGCCAGCAGCTTGGTGGGGAGCTATGGCTACACCTTC. Amino acid sequence: CASSLVGSYGYTF.

The sample holds one count of this clone. This chain links TRBV6-1 with TRBJ2-6; the D gene is possibly TRBD1 (6 bases). The CDR3 spans 16 residues. CDR1 is MNHNS, CDR2 SASEGT, per germline. V was pared by 4 bases and J by 0 bases, with 10 bases between. The CDR3 loop reads CASSVTGSSGANVLTF. The CDR3 nucleotides are TGTGCCAGCAGTGTGACAGGTAGCTCTGGGGCCAACGTCCTGACTTTC.

The chain combines TRBV19 with TRBJ1-2; 8 positions agree with TRBD1. The CDR3 is made up of 15 amino acids. The germline V gene encodes CDR1 LNHDA and CDR2 SQIVND (reference sequence). With 3 bases clipped from V and 2 bases from J, the junction kept 5 bases outside the gene matches. CDR3 bases: TGTGCCAGTAGTATGACAGGGGCCCTCAACTATGGCTACACCTTC. Its translation is CASSMTGALNYGYTF.

The chain is built from TRBV2 and TRBJ1-6; perhaps TRBD1 as D (6 bases). This CDR3 comprises 16 residues. CDR1 is SNHLY, CDR2 FYNNEI, per germline. Deletions cut 8 bases from V and 0 bases from J, with 14 bases between. CDR3 sequence: CASRTVFSSYNSPLHF. DNA for the CDR3: TGTGCCAGCCGGACAGTCTTCAGCTCCTATAATTCACCCCTCCACTTT.

The table lists this clone with a count of one. The chain uses TRBV4-2 and TRBJ1-2; 9 nucleotides agree with TRBD1. Per the germline V gene, CDR1 is LGHNA and CDR2 is YNFKEQ. Trimming removed 4 bases from V and 6 bases from J; junction bases left unmatched: 3. CDR3 length: 13 amino acids. The CDR3 is CASSRTGGDGYTF. The CDR3 DNA sequence: TGTGCCAGCAGCCGTACAGGGGGCGATGGCTACACCTTC.

The rearrangement joins TRBV5-1 to TRBJ1-1, with 11 bases matching TRBD1. Germline V gene sequence: CDR1 SGHRS, CDR2 YFSETQ. The J segment lost 4 bases and the V segment lost 7 bases, leaving 9 bases of the junction unmatched. This CDR3 spans 15 amino acids. The CDR3 sequence: CASHPYGTGGTEAFF. CDR3 in DNA: TGCGCCAGCCATCCTTATGGGACAGGGGGCACTGAAGCTTTCTTT.

This clone appeared once. The V and J genes are TRBV4-3 and TRBJ1-2; D might be TRBD1 (5 bases). The CDR3 is made up of 14 amino acids. Trimming removed 0 bases from V and 8 bases from J, with 13 bases in between. Germline CDR1 is LGHNA and CDR2 is YSLEER. The CDR3 DNA reads as TGCGCCAGCAGCCAAGATCGAAGGGGAAGCGGCTACACCTTC. It yields the protein CASSQDRRGSGYTF.

CDR3 amino acids: CASSWSGGNYGYTF. CDR3 bases: TGTGCCAGCAGCTGGAGCGGGGGTAACTATGGCTACACCTTC. The V and J genes are TRBV5-4 and TRBJ1-2; possibly TRBD1 for D (5 bases). Trimming took off 3 bases at V and 1 base at J, with 10 bases between the two ends. CDR1 is SGHNT, CDR2 YYREEE, per germline (reference sequence). The length of the CDR3 is 14 residues.

The chain couples TRBV30 to TRBJ1-4; 8 bases are shared with TRBD1. Trimming removed 8 bases from V and 8 bases from J; junction bases left unmatched: 7. CDR1 and CDR2 from the germline V gene are GTSNPN and SVGIG (reference sequence). The CDR3 covers 12 residues. The CDR3 spells CAGRTGNEKLFF. In DNA form, the CDR3 reads TGTGCCGGAAGGACAGGGAACGAAAAACTGTTTTTT.